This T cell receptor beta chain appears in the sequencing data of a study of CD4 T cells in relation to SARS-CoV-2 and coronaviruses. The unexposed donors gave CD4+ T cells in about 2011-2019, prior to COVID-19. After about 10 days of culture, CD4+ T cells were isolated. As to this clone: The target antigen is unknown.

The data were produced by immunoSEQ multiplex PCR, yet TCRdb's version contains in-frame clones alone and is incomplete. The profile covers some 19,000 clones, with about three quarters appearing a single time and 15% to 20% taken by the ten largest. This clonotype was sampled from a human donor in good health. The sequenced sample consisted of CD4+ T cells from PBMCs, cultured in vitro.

In nucleotides, the CDR3 is TGCGCCAGCAGCTTAGACAAATTTAGCGAGCAGTTCTTC. Translated, it gives CASSLDKFSEQFF. This chain links TRBV5-1 with TRBJ2-1; the D is unclear. The CDR3 is 13 amino acids. Trimming shortened V by 2 bases and J by 10 bases, and 13 bases separated the two germline ends. CDR1 and CDR2 (germline): SGHRS, YFSETQ.